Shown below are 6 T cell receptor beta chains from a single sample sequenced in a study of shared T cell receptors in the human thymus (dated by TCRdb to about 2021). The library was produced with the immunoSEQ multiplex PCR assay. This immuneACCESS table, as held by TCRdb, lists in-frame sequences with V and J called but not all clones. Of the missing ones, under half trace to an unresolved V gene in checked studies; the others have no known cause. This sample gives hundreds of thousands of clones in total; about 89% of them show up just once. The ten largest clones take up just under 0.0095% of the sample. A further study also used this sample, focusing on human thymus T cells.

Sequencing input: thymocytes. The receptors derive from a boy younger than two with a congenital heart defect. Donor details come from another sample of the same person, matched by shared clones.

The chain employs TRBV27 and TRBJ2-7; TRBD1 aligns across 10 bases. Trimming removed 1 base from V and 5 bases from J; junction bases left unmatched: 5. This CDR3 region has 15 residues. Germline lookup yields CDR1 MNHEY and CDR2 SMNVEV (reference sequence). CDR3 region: CASSLWDRGFHEQYF. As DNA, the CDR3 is TGTGCCAGCAGTTTATGGGACAGGGGCTTCCACGAGCAGTACTTC.

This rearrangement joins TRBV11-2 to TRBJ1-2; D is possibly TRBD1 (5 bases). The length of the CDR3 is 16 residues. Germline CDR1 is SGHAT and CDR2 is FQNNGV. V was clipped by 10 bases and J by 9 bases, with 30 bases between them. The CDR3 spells CAMEGGAPGRMESYTF. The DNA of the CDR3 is TGTGCCATGGAGGGCGGGGCACCAGGCCGTATGGAGAGCTACACCTTC.

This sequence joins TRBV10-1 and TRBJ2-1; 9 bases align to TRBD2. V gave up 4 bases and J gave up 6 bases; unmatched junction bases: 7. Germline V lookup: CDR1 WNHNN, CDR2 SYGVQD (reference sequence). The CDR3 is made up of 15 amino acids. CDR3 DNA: TGCGCCAGCAGTGTGGGGACTAGCAAAGGCAATGAGCAGTTCTTC. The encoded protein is CASSVGTSKGNEQFF.

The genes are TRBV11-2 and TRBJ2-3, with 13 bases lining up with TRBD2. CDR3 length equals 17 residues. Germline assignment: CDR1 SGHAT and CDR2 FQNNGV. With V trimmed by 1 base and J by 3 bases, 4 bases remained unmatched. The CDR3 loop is CASSLALAGGPTDTQYF. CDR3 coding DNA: TGTGCCAGCAGCTTAGCACTAGCGGGGGGGCCTACAGATACGCAGTATTTT. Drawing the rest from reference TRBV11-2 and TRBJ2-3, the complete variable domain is EAGVAQSPRYKIIEKRQSVAFWCNPISGHATLYWYQQILGQGPKLLIQFQNNGVVDDSQLPKDRFSAERLKGVDSTLKIQPAKLEDSAVYLCASSLALAGGPTDTQYFGPGTRLTVL.

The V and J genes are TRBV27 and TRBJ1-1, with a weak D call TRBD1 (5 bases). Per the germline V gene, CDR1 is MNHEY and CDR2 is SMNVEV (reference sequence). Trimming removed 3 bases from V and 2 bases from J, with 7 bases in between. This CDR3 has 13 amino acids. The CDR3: CASSLTANTEAFF. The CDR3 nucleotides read TGTGCCAGCAGTTTGACAGCTAACACTGAAGCTTTCTTT.

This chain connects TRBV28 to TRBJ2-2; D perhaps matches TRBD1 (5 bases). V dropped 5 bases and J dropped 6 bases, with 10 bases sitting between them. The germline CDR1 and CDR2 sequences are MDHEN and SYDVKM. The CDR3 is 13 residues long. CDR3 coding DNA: TGTGCCAGCAGTAACCAGGGCCCCGGGGAGCTGTTTTTT. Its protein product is CASSNQGPGELFF.